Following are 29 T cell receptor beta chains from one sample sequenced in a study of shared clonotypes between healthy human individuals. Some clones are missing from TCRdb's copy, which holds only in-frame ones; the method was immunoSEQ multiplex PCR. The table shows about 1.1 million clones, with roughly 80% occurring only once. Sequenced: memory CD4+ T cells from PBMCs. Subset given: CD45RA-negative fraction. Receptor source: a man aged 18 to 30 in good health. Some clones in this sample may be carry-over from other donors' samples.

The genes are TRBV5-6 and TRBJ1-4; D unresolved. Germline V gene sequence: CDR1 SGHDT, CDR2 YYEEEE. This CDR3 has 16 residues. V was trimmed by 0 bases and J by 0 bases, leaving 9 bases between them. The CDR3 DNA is TGTGCCAGCAGCTTGGGGGGATTTGCAACTAATGAAAAACTGTTTTTT. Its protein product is CASSLGGFATNEKLFF.

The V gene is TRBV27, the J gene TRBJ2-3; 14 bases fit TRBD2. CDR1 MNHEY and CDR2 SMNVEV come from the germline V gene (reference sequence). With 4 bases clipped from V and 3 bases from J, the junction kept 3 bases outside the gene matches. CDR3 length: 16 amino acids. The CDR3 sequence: CASSSRLAGGTDTQYF. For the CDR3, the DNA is TGTGCCAGCAGTTCCCGACTAGCGGGAGGGACAGATACGCAGTATTTT.

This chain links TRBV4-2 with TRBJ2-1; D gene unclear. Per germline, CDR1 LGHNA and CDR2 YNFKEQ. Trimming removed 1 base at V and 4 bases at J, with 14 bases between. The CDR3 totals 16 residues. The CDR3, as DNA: TGTGCCAGCAGCCAAGCTAGTAATCCCTCTTACAATGAGCAGTTCTTC. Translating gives CASSQASNPSYNEQFF.

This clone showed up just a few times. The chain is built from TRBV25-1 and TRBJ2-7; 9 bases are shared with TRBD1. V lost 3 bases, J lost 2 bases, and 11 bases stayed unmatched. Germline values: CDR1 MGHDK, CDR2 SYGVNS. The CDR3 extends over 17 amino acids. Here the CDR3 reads CASSDLARDRDAYEQYF. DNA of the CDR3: TGTGCCAGCAGTGATTTGGCCCGGGACAGGGACGCCTACGAGCAGTACTTC.

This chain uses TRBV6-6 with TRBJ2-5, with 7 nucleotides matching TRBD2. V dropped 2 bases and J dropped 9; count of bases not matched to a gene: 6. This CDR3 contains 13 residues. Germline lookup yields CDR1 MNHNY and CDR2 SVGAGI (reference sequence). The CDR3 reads CASSYGGVAAQYF. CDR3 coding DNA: TGTGCCAGCAGTTACGGGGGGGTAGCGGCCCAGTACTTC.

The CDR3 sequence is CASSYGVDGGPYGYTF. CDR3 DNA sequence: TGTGCCAGCAGTTACGGAGTTGATGGGGGTCCCTATGGCTACACCTTC. The gene calls are TRBV6-5 and TRBJ1-2; possible D gene TRBD1, 5 bases. This CDR3 region has 16 residues. V lost 2 bases to trimming and J lost 4 bases, with 17 bases between them. The germline gives CDR1 MNHEY, CDR2 SVGAGI.

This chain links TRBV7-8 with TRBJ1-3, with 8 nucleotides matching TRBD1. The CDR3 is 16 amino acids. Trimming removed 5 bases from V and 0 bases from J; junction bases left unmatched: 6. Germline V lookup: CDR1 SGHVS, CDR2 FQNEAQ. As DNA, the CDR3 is TGTGCCAGCAGCCCGGGACAGGTTAACTCTGGAAACACCATATATTTT. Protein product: CASSPGQVNSGNTIYF.

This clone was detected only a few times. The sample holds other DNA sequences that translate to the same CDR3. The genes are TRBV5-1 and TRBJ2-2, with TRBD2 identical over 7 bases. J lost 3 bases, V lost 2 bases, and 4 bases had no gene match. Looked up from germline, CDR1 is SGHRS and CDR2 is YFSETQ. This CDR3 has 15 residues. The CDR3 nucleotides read TGCGCCAGCAGCTTTAGGCTAGCGGACACCGGGGAGCTGTTTTTT. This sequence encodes CASSFRLADTGELFF.

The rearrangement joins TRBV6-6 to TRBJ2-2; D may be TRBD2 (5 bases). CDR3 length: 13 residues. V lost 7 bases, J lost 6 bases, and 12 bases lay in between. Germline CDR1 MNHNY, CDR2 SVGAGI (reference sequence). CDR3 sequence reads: CASTIGVAGELFF. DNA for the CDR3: TGTGCCAGCACCATCGGGGTGGCCGGGGAGCTGTTTTTT.

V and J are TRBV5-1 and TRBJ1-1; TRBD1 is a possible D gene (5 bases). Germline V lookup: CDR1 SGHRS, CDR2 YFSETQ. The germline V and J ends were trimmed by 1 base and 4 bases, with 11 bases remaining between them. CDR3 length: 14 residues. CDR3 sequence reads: CASSLTWGSTEAFF. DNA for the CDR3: TGCGCCAGCAGCTTGACATGGGGGAGCACTGAAGCTTTCTTT.

For the CDR3, the DNA is TGTGCCAGCAGTTCCCCAACAGGAGGGTCCCGCGAGCAGTACTTC. It codes for CASSSPTGGSREQYF. The chain employs TRBV6-5 and TRBJ2-7; a possible D gene is TRBD2 (6 bases). CDR1 and CDR2 from the germline V gene are MNHEY and SVGAGI. V was trimmed by 4 bases and J by 6 bases, leaving 19 bases between them. The CDR3 runs 15 residues.

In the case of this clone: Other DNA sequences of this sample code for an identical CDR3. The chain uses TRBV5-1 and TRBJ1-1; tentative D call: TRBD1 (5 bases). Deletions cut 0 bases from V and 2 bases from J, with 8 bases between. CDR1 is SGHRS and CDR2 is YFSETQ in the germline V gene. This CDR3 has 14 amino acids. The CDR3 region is CASSLGQYNTEAFF. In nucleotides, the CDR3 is TGCGCCAGCAGCTTGGGACAGTATAACACTGAAGCTTTCTTT.

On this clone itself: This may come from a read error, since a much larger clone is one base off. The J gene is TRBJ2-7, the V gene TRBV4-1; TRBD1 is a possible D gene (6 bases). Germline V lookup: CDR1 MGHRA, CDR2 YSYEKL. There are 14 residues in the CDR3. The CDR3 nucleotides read TGCGCCAGCAGCTTAATGACAGGTCCCTACGAGCAGCACTTC. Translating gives CASSLMTGPYEQHF.

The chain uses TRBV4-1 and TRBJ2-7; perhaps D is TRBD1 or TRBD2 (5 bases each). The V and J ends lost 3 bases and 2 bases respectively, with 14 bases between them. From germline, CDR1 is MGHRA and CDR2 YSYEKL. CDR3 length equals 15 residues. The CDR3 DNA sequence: TGCGCCAGCAGCCACCCGGGACGGGCCACCTACGAGCAGTACTTC. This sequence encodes CASSHPGRATYEQYF.

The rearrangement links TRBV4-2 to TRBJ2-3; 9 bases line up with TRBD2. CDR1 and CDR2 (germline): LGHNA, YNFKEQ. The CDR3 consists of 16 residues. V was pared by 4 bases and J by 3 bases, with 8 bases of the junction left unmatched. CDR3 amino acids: CASSPRREGGTDTQYF. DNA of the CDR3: TGTGCCAGCAGCCCCAGGCGGGAGGGAGGTACAGATACGCAGTATTTT.

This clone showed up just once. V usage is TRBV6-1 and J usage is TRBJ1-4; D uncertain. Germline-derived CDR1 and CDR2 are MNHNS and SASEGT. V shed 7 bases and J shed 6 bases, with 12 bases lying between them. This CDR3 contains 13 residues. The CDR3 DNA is TGTGCCAGCACGAGGGCGGCCGATGAAAAACTGTTTTTT. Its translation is CASTRAADEKLFF.

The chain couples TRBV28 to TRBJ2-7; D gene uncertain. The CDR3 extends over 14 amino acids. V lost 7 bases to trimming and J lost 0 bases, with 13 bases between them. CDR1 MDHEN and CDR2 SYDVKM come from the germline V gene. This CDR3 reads CASTVGGFSYEQYF. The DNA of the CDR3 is TGTGCCAGCACAGTGGGTGGGTTCTCCTACGAGCAGTACTTC.

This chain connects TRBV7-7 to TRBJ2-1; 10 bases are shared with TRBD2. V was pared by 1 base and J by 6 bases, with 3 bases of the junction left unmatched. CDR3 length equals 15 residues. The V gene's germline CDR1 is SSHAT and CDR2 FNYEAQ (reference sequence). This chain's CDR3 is CASSLVLAGANEQFF. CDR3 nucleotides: TGTGCCAGCAGCTTAGTCCTAGCGGGAGCCAATGAGCAGTTCTTC.

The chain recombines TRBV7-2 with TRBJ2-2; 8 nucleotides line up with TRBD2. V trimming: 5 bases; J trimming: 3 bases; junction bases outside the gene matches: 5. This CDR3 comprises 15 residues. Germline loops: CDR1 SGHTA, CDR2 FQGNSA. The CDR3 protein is CASSRTSGYTGELFF. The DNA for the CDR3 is TGTGCCAGCAGCCGAACTAGCGGATACACCGGGGAGCTGTTTTTT.

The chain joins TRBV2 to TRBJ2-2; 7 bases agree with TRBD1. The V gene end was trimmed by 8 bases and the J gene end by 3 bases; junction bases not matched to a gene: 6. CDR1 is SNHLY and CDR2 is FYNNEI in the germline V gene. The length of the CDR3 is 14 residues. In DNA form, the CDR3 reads TGTGCCAGCGAGGACCAGGGGGACACCGGGGAGCTGTTTTTT. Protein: CASEDQGDTGELFF.

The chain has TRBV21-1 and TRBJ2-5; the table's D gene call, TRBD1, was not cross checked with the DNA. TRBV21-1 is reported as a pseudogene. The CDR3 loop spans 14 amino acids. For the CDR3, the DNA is TGTGCCAGCAGCTCAAGAGGGGGTCAAGAGACCCAGTACTTC. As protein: CASSSRGGQETQYF.

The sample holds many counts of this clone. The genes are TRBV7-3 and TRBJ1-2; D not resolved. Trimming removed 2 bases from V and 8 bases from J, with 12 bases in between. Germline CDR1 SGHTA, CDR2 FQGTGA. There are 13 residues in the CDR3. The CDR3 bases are TGTGCCAGCAGCTTAGATTCCGGGCAGGGCTACACCTTC. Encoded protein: CASSLDSGQGYTF. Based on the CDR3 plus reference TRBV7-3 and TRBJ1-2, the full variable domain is GAGVSQTPSNKVTEKGKYVELRCDPISGHTALYWYRQSLGQGPEFLIYFQGTGAADDSGLPNDRFFAVRPEGSVSTLKIQRTERGDSAVYLCASSLDSGQGYTFGSGTRLTVV.

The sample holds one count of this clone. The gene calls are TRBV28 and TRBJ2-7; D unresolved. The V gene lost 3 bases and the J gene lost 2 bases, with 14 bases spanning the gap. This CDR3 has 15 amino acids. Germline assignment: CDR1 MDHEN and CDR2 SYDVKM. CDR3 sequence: CASSFVGNIPYEQYF. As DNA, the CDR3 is TGTGCCAGCAGTTTTGTAGGAAATATCCCCTACGAGCAGTACTTC.

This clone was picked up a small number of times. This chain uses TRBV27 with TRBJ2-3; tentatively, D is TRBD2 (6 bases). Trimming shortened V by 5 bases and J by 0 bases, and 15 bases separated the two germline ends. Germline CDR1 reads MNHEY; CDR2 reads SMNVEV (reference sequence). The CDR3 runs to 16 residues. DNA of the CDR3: TGTGCCAGCAGTCCGTGGACTATCATTAGCACAGATACGCAGTATTTT. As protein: CASSPWTIISTDTQYF.

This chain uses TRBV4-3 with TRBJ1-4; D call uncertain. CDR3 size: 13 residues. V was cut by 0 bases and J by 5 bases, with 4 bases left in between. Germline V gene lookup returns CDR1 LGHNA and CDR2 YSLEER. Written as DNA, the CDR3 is TGCGCCAGCAGCCAAGAGGGAAATGAAAAACTGTTTTTT. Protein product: CASSQEGNEKLFF.

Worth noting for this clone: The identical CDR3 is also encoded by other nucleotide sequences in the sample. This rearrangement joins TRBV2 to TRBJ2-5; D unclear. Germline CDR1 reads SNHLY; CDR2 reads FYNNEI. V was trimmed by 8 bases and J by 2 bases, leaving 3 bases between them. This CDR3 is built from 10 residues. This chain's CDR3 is CASGQETQYF. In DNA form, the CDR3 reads TGTGCCAGCGGGCAAGAGACCCAGTACTTC.

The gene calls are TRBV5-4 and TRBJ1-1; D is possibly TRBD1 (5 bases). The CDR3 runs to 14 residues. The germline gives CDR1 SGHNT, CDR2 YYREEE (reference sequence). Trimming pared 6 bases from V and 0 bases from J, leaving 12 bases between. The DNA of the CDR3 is TGTGCCAGCAACCAGGGCCTTGTGAACACTGAAGCTTTCTTT. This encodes CASNQGLVNTEAFF.

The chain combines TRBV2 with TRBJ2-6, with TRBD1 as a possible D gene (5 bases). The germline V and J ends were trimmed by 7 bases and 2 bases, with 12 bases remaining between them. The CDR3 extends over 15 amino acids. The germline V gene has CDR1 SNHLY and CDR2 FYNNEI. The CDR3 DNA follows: TGTGCCAGCAAGCTTCAGGGTGCTGGGGCCAACGTCCTGACTTTC. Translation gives CASKLQGAGANVLTF.

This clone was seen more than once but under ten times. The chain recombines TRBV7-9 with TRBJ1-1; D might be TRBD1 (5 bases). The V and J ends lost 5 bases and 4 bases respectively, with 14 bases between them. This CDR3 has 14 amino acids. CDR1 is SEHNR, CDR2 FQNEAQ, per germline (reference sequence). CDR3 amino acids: CASSVAGGGTEAFF. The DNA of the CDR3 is TGTGCCAGCAGCGTCGCGGGCGGGGGCACTGAAGCTTTCTTT.